Detailed here is one T cell receptor (beta chain). The data were obtained in a study of T cell changes during pregnancy in multiple sclerosis. Profiling relied on immunoSEQ multiplex PCR, and the TCRdb table lists in-frame clones only, not all of them. In the table there are around 60,000 clones, about 90% of which are singletons. Germline-derived CDR1 and CDR2 are SGHTA and FQGNSA. V was pared by 1 base and J by 14 bases, with 11 bases between. The CDR3 extends over 11 amino acids. This rearrangement joins TRBV7-2 to TRBJ1-1; D ambiguous. Material: CD4+ T cells from peripheral blood mononuclear cells, obtained after pregnancy. This TCR was recovered from a female donor in good health, enrolled as a control in a pregnancy study. DNA of the CDR3: TGTGCCAGCAGCTTAGGGCCCCGATCCTTCTTT. Encoded protein: CASSLGPRSFF. Using reference TRBV7-2 and TRBJ1-1 for the parts outside the CDR3, the full variable domain is GAGVSQSPSNKVTEKGKDVELRCDPISGHTALYWYRQSLGQGLEFLIYFQGNSAPDKSGLPSDRFSAERTGGSVSTLTIQRTQQEDSAVYLCASSLGPRSFFGQGTRLTVV.